The 22 T cell receptor beta chains listed next were all sequenced from one sample in a study of T cell repertoires in cytomegalovirus infection. One entry per CDR3 protein, called by TCRdb with MiXCR from the reads. Among approximately 34,000 distinct CDR3 sequences listed, about 48% were seen once. What these receptors recognize is not known. The sample consisted of CD8+ T cells from cultured PBMCs, taken from culture after CMV antigen stimulation. The receptors shown here come from a human donor in good health (CMV status not recorded). Some clones in this sample may be carry-over from other donors' samples.

This chain links TRBV7-9 with TRBJ1-5, with D hard to call. This CDR3 is 19 amino acids long. Germline V CDR1 and CDR2: SEHNR, FQNEAQ (reference sequence). V was cut by 5 bases and J by 4 bases, with 27 bases left in between. Written as DNA, the CDR3 is TGTGCCAGCAGCCTTAGGTCCGAGGGAGGTCGCTTTGGGAATCAGCCCCAGCATTTT. This gives the protein CASSLRSEGGRFGNQPQHF.

The V gene is TRBV6-6, the J gene TRBJ1-2; D is uncertain. V was clipped by 0 bases and J by 5 bases, with 16 bases between them. Per the germline V gene, CDR1 is MNHNY and CDR2 is SVGAGI (reference sequence). This CDR3 is built from 16 residues. CDR3 in DNA: TGTGCCAGCAGTTACTCGACGGGCAGGTTTATGTATGGCTACACCTTC. It yields the protein CASSYSTGRFMYGYTF.

In this sample, this clonotype turned up a few times. This chain connects TRBV28 to TRBJ2-3; D unresolved. This CDR3 region has 13 residues. V lost 7 bases, J lost 1 base, and 9 bases lay in between. CDR1 and CDR2 (germline): MDHEN, SYDVKM. DNA for the CDR3: TGTGCCAGCACGTGGCCGGGCACAGATACGCAGTATTTT. The encoded protein is CASTWPGTDTQYF.

The sample holds a few counts of this clonotype. The chain carries TRBV20-1 and TRBJ2-5, with 14 bases matching TRBD2. The trim removed 0 bases at V and 0 bases at J, leaving 6 bases unmatched. In germline, CDR1 is DFQATT, CDR2 SNEGSKA (reference sequence). CDR3 length equals 18 residues. The CDR3 nucleotides read TGCAGTGCTAGAGAGGGGACTAGCGGGGGCACGTACCAAGAGACCCAGTACTTC. It specifies CSAREGTSGGTYQETQYF.

This sequence joins TRBV12-3 or TRBV12-4 and TRBJ2-3, with D hard to call. Trimming removed 6 bases at V and 4 bases at J, with 14 bases between. This CDR3 comprises 14 residues. The CDR3 DNA is TGTGCCAGCAGCGGAGTATTGAGGTCAGATACGCAGTATTTT. It is translated as CASSGVLRSDTQYF.

The CDR3 here is CASRRLAGENNIQYF. The DNA for the CDR3 is TGTGCCAGCAGGCGACTAGCGGGGGAGAATAACATTCAGTACTTC. The V gene is TRBV12-3 or TRBV12-4, the J gene TRBJ2-4; 12 nucleotides line up with TRBD2. V gave up 6 bases and J gave up 7 bases; unmatched junction bases: 7. CDR3 length equals 15 residues.

This clonotype was counted a single time. The chain joins TRBV6-8 to TRBJ2-3; the D is unclear. The CDR3 runs to 17 residues. Germline V gene sequence: CDR1 MNHGY, CDR2 SAAAGT. Between the trimmed V and J ends, which lost 0 bases and 1 base, there was a span of 14 bases. This CDR3 is CASSYSPPGPGTDTQYF. CDR3 nucleotides: TGTGCCAGCAGTTACTCGCCCCCTGGGCCGGGCACAGATACGCAGTATTTT.

The chain joins TRBV3-1 to TRBJ2-7, with TRBD1 identical over 10 bases. The trim removed 6 bases at V and 4 bases at J, leaving 6 bases unmatched. The germline V gene encodes CDR1 LGHDT and CDR2 YNNKEL (reference sequence). The CDR3 length is 14 residues. The CDR3 DNA sequence: TGTGCCAGCAGTCGGTCGGGACAGGGGTACGAGCAGTACTTC. Translated: CASSRSGQGYEQYF.

This clonotype was detected a few times. CDR3 sequence reads: CASSFVPGGSTDTQYF. The CDR3 coding sequence is TGTGCCAGCAGCTTTGTGCCCGGCGGGAGCACAGATACGCAGTATTTT. The chain has TRBV5-5 and TRBJ2-3; possibly TRBD2 for D (5 bases). Germline CDR1 reads SGHKS; CDR2 reads YYEKEE (reference sequence). CDR3 length: 16 residues. The ends were cut back, 2 bases at V and 0 bases at J, with 13 bases in the middle.

The J gene is TRBJ2-2, the V gene TRBV20-1; D is perhaps TRBD1 or TRBD2 (5 bases each). V gave up 0 bases and J gave up 4 bases, with 18 bases separating them. The CDR3 extends over 17 amino acids. Germline CDR1 is DFQATT and CDR2 is SNEGSKA (reference sequence). CDR3 region: CSARDPLTGQGTGELFF. CDR3 DNA: TGCAGTGCTAGAGATCCCCTAACGGGGCAAGGCACCGGGGAGCTGTTTTTT.

In this sample, this clonotype turned up many times. The chain has TRBV11-2 and TRBJ2-7; D may be TRBD1 (6 bases). CDR3 length: 15 residues. The germline V and J ends were trimmed by 3 bases and 1 base, with 13 bases remaining between them. In germline, CDR1 is SGHAT, CDR2 FQNNGV. The CDR3, as DNA: TGTGCCAGCAGCTTCAACAGGGTCGATTCCTACGAGCAGTACTTC. Protein product: CASSFNRVDSYEQYF.

The chain uses TRBV7-6 and TRBJ2-5; the D call may be TRBD1 or TRBD2 (6 bases each). Germline CDR1 is SGHVS and CDR2 is FNYEAQ. Trimming cost V 3 bases and J 2 bases, with 13 bases left between them. This CDR3 region has 15 residues. In DNA, the CDR3 is TGTGCCAGCAGCTTTCGGGGGCTGGGGCAAGAGACCCAGTACTTC. Protein: CASSFRGLGQETQYF.

The chain is built from TRBV5-1 and TRBJ1-1; D remains unclear. Germline V lookup: CDR1 SGHRS, CDR2 YFSETQ. V lost 2 bases and J 2 bases, leaving 13 bases between the germline ends. The CDR3 consists of 15 residues. This chain's CDR3 is CASSLWGAENTEAFF. The CDR3 region has the DNA TGCGCCAGCAGCTTATGGGGTGCCGAAAACACTGAAGCTTTCTTT.

This clonotype was counted only a few times. V is TRBV11-2 and J is TRBJ2-1; 11 nucleotides line up with TRBD2. V was clipped by 5 bases and J by 9 bases; unmatched bases: 9. There are 15 residues in the CDR3. The germline V gene has CDR1 SGHAT and CDR2 FQNNGV. CDR3 coding DNA: TGTGCCAGCAGCGCTCGTAGCGGGGGGGCCGGTGAGCAGTTCTTC. Translated, it gives CASSARSGGAGEQFF.

V is TRBV19 and J is TRBJ2-7, with D maybe TRBD1 (5 bases). The CDR3 is made up of 13 amino acids. Deletions cut 3 bases from V and 0 bases from J, with 6 bases between. The V gene's germline CDR1 is LNHDA and CDR2 SQIVND (reference sequence). Written as DNA, the CDR3 is TGTGCCAGTAGTATGACAGCCTCCTACGAGCAGTACTTC. Protein product: CASSMTASYEQYF.

Ten or more counts support this clonotype. The CDR3 reads CASSPTGFEQFF. The CDR3 coding sequence is TGTGCCAGCAGCCCAACCGGGTTCGAGCAGTTCTTC. The chain has TRBV9 and TRBJ2-1; D remains ambiguous. Between the trimmed V and J ends, which lost 4 bases and 10 bases, there was a span of 12 bases. CDR3 size: 12 residues. Germline loops: CDR1 SGDLS, CDR2 YYNGEE.

This clonotype occurred a few times. This chain links TRBV7-2 with TRBJ2-2; 7 positions match TRBD1. This CDR3 has 15 amino acids. Germline lookup yields CDR1 SGHTA and CDR2 FQGNSA. J gave up 5 bases and V 3 bases, and 6 bases lay outside the gene matches. CDR3 sequence: CASSFQTGATGELFF. The CDR3 DNA follows: TGTGCCAGCAGCTTTCAAACAGGGGCTACCGGGGAGCTGTTTTTT.

V usage is TRBV28 and J usage is TRBJ2-1; weak D call: TRBD2 (5 bases). V gave up 7 bases and J gave up 0 bases, with 13 bases separating them. In germline, CDR1 is MDHEN, CDR2 SYDVKM. The CDR3 totals 15 residues. CDR3 sequence: CASNWPAGSYNEQFF. The CDR3 region has the DNA TGTGCCAGCAACTGGCCCGCGGGCTCCTACAATGAGCAGTTCTTC.

This chain links TRBV7-8 with TRBJ2-1; the match to TRBD2 covers 7 bases. V lost 3 bases to trimming and J lost 3 bases; unmatched junction nucleotides: 5. CDR3 length: 15 residues. Per the germline V gene, CDR1 is SGHVS and CDR2 is FQNEAQ. The CDR3 sequence is CASSFTGGGYNEQFF. CDR3 DNA: TGTGCCAGCAGCTTTACGGGAGGTGGCTACAATGAGCAGTTCTTC.

J is TRBJ2-6 and V is TRBV27; D uncertain. The germline V gene encodes CDR1 MNHEY and CDR2 SMNVEV (reference sequence). V lost 2 bases, J lost 3 bases, and 2 bases lay in between. The CDR3 loop spans 13 amino acids. The CDR3 is CASSLGGANVLTF. The CDR3 DNA reads TGTGCCAGCAGTTTAGGTGGGGCCAACGTCCTGACTTTC.

The chain links TRBV27 to TRBJ1-5, with D unclear. The V end lost 8 bases, the J end lost 0 bases, and 11 bases lay between the germline ends. The CDR3 is made up of 14 amino acids. CDR1 MNHEY and CDR2 SMNVEV come from the germline V gene (reference sequence). In DNA form, the CDR3 reads TGTGCCAGCGCCCTTCGAGGTAGCAATCAGCCCCAGCATTTT. This gives the protein CASALRGSNQPQHF.

This chain joins TRBV19 and TRBJ2-5; D is uncertain. V lost 6 bases and J 2 bases, leaving 7 bases between the germline ends. This CDR3 is 12 amino acids long. Per germline, CDR1 LNHDA and CDR2 SQIVND (reference sequence). CDR3 sequence: CASRGYQETQYF. In DNA, the CDR3 is TGTGCCAGTAGAGGCTATCAAGAGACCCAGTACTTC.